This note documents a single T cell receptor beta chain sequence. The antigen remains unidentified. Using a J-beta primer mix together with a sample-barcoded 5' primer, a second PCR was run for about 7 to 12 cycles. TCRdb processed the 5' RACE reads anew with MiXCR; each CDR3 protein has one entry. The sample holds 780,000 or so distinct CDR3 sequences, roughly 50% seen once. These data belong to a study of blood T cells in healthy people across ages. Whole-study results and caveats: With naive T cell percentage, TCR beta diversity showed a strong correlation. Estimates of total diversity, which came from one million sequenced T cells, were considered to be underestimates.

The source of this sequence is a man aged 35-49 years in good health. The sample consisted of blood.

This CDR3 reads CAISESDSGGPGEQFF. For the CDR3, the DNA is TGTGCCATCAGTGAGTCGGATAGCGGGGGCCCGGGTGAGCAGTTCTTC. The J gene is TRBJ2-1, the V gene TRBV10-3; TRBD2 matches at 9 bases. In germline, CDR1 is ENHRY, CDR2 SYGVKD. This CDR3 is 16 amino acids long. With V trimmed by 0 bases and J by 9 bases, 9 bases remained unmatched.